Here is one TCR beta chain with its context. Its antigen is not identified. The data were produced by immunoSEQ multiplex PCR, yet TCRdb's version contains in-frame clones alone and is incomplete. The data hold around 240,000 clones, with 90% observed a single time. CDR1 is MNHEY, CDR2 SVGAGI, per germline. The CDR3 loop spans 16 amino acids. V was clipped by 0 bases and J by 5 bases; unmatched bases: 8. The sample originates from a study of cytomegalovirus exposure and HLA in healthy donors. Findings and caveats of the study: It was 150 to 200 TCR beta chains that were listed as cytomegalovirus-associated.

The receptor comes from a woman between 18 and 30 years old in good health and CMV-seronegative. The material sequenced was PBMCs. V is TRBV6-5 and J is TRBJ2-5; 8 bases agree with TRBD2. CDR3 nucleotide sequence: TGTGCCAGCAGTTACTCCCTAGCGGGCCCTCGGGAGACCCAGTACTTC. Amino acids: CASSYSLAGPRETQYF.